The TCR beta chain under discussion was sequenced for a study of vaccination effects on CD4 cells after COVID-19. Points from the study as a whole: In the study, convalescent patients were few, and early post-infection timepoints were absent.

Generated by immunoSEQ multiplex PCR, the TCRdb table keeps only in-frame clones and is missing some. The sample lists some 60,000 clones; 78% were seen once. Germline V gives CDR1 MNHEY, CDR2 SMNVEV (reference sequence). V was clipped by 5 bases and J by 9 bases; unmatched bases: 13. The CDR3 is 16 amino acids. On this clone: Antigen unknown.

Once cultured for approximately ten days, the cells underwent separation to obtain CD4+ T cells. Two-dose vaccination with either BNT162b2 or mRNA-1273 was given to the participants. Vaccine recipients, nucleocapsid antibody negative, had no prior SARS-CoV-2 infection. Half-medium changes using IL-2 medium occurred on days 3 and 7. J is TRBJ1-6 and V is TRBV27; 7 positions match TRBD1. Sequenced material: CD4+ T cells from PBMCs cultured without peptide, taken after COVID-19 vaccination. The sequence came from a human donor who received a COVID-19 vaccine. CDR3 in amino acids: CASSPIQGSQSSPLHF. In nucleotides, the CDR3 is TGTGCCAGCAGTCCGATACAGGGGTCACAGAGTTCACCCCTCCACTTT.